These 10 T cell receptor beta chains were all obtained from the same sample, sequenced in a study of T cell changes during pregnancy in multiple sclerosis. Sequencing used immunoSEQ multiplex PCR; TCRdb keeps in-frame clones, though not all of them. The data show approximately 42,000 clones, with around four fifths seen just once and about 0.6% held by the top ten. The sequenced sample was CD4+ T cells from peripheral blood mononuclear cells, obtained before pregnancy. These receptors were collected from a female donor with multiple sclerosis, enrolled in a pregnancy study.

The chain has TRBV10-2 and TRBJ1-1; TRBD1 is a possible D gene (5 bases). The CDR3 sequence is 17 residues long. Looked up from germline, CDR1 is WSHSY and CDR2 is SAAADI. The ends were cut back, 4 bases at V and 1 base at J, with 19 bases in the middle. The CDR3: CASSGYGREGQNTEAFF. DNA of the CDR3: TGCGCCAGCAGTGGTTACGGCAGGGAGGGCCAGAACACTGAAGCTTTCTTT.

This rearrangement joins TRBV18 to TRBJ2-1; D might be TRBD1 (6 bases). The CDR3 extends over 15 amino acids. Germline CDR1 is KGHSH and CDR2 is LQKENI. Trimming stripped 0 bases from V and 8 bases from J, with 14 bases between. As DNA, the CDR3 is TGTGCCAGCTCACCACCGGACAGCCTAAGCTATGAGCAGTTCTTC. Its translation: CASSPPDSLSYEQFF.

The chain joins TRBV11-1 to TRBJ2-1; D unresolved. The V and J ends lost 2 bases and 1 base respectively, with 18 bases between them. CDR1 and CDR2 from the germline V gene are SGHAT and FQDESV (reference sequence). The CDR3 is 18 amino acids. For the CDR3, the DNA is TGTGCCAGCAGCTTAATCAGTTCCAGGATCCCGTCCTACAATGAGCAGTTCTTC. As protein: CASSLISSRIPSYNEQFF.

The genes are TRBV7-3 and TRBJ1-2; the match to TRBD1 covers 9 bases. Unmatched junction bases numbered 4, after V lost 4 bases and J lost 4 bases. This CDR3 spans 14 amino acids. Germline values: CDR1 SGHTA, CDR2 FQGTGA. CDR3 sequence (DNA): TGTGCCAGCAGCTCGTTGACAGGGGGCTATGGCTACACCTTC. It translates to CASSSLTGGYGYTF.

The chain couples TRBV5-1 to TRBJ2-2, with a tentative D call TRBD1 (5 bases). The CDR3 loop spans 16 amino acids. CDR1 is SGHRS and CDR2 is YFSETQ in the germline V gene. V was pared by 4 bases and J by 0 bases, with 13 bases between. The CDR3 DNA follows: TGCGCCAGCAGCATTCGGACACTCGCGAACACCGGGGAGCTGTTTTTT. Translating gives CASSIRTLANTGELFF.

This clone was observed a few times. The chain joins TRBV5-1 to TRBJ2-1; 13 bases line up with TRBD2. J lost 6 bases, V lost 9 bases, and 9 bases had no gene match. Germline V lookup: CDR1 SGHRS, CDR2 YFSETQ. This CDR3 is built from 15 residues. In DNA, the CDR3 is TGCGCCACCCGGACTAGCGGGAGTTTAGGCAATGAGCAGTTCTTC. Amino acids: CATRTSGSLGNEQFF.

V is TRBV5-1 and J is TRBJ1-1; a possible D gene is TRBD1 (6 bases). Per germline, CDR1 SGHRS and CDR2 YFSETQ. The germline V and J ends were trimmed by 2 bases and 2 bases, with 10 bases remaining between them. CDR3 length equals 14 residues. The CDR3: CASSLQGVNTEAFF. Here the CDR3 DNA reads TGCGCCAGCAGCTTACAGGGAGTCAACACTGAAGCTTTCTTT.

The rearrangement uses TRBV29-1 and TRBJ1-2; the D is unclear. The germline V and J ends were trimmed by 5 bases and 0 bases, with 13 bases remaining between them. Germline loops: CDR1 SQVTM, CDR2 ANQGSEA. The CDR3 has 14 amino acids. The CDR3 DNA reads TGCAGCGTTTTGCGGTTTGAGCCTAACTATGGCTACACCTTC. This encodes CSVLRFEPNYGYTF.

The CDR3 spells CASSGQRTEAFF. For the CDR3, the DNA is TGTGCCAGTAGTGGGCAGCGGACTGAAGCTTTCTTT. This chain connects TRBV19 to TRBJ1-1; D gene unclear. The ends were cut back, 5 bases at V and 5 bases at J, with 9 bases in the middle. This CDR3 has 12 amino acids. Per the germline V gene, CDR1 is LNHDA and CDR2 is SQIVND (reference sequence). Filled out from reference TRBV19 and TRBJ1-1, the complete variable domain reads DGGITQSPKYLFRKEGQNVTLSCEQNLNHDAMYWYRQDPGQGLRLIYYSQIVNDFQKGDIAEGYSVSREKKESFPLTVTSAQKNPTAFYLCASSGQRTEAFFGQGTRLTVV.

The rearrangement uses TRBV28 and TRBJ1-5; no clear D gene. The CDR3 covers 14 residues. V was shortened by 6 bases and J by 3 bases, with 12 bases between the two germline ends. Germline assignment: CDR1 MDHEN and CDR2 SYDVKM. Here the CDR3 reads CASSPRGINQPQHF. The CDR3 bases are TGTGCCAGCAGCCCTCGAGGCATCAATCAGCCCCAGCATTTT. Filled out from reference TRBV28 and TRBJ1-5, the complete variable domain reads DVKVTQSSRYLVKRTGEKVFLECVQDMDHENMFWYRQDPGLGLRLIYFSYDVKMKEKGDIPEGYSVSREKKERFSLILESASTNQTSMYLCASSPRGINQPQHFGDGTRLSIL.